This TCR beta chain is from a study of blood T cell repertoires in COVID-19. Whole-study context: From T cells, B-cell-depleted T cells, or PBMCs came the material, which was cDNA or gDNA.

Patients at the Seattle site were enrolled during active infection and followed longitudinally. Profiled with immunoSEQ multiplex PCR; TCRdb holds only in-frame clones, not every one. The sample yields 200,000 to 250,000 clones, around four fifths seen once. V was clipped by 0 bases and J by 2 bases, with 7 bases between them. The CDR3 is made up of 14 amino acids. Looked up from germline, CDR1 is LGHNA and CDR2 is YSLEER. The source is a woman at least 80 years old with COVID-19, enrolled during active disease. Source material: peripheral blood. This rearrangement joins TRBV4-3 to TRBJ1-1, with D hard to call. CDR3 nucleotide sequence: TGCGCCAGCAGCCAAGAGGGAGCAAACACTGAAGCTTTCTTT. This sequence encodes CASSQEGANTEAFF.